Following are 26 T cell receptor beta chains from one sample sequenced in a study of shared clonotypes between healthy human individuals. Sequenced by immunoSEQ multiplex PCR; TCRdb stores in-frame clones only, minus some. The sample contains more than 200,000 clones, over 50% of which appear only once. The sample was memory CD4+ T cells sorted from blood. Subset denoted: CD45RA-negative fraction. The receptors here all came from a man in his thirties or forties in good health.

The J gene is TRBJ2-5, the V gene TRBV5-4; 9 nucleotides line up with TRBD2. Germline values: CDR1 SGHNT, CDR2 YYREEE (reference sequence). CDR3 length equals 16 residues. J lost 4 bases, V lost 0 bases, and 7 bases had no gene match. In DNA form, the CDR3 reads TGTGCCAGCAGCTTGGCAGCGGGAGGCTCTTCAGAGACCCAGTACTTC. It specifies CASSLAAGGSSETQYF.

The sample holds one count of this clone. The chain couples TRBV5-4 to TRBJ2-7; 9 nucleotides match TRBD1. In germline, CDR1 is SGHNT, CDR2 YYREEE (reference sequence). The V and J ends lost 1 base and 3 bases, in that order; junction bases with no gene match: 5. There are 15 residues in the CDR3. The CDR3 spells CASSLKGTGHYEQYF. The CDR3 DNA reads TGTGCCAGCAGCTTGAAAGGGACAGGGCACTACGAGCAGTACTTC.

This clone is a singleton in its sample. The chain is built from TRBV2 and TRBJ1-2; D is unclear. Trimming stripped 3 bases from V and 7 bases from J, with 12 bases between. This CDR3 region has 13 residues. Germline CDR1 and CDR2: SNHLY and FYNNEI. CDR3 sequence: CASSDFIIGGYTF. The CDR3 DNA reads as TGTGCCAGCAGTGATTTCATTATTGGTGGCTACACCTTC.

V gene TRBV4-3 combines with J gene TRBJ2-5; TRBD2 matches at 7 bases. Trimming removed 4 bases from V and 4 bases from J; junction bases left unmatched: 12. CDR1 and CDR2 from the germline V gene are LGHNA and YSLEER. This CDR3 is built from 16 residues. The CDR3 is CASSRGGSNRGETQYF. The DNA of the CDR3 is TGCGCCAGCAGCCGAGGCGGGAGTAACCGGGGAGAGACCCAGTACTTC.

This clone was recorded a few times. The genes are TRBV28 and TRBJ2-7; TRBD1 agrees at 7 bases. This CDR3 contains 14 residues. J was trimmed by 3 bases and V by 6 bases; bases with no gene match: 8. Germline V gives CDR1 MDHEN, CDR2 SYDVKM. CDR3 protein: CASRLQGFLYEQYF. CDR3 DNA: TGTGCCAGCAGGCTACAGGGGTTCCTCTACGAGCAGTACTTC.

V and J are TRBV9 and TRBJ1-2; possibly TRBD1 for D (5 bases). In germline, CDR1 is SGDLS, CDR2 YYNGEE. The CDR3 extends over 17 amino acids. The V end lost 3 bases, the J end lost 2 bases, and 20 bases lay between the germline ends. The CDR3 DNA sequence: TGTGCCAGCAGCGCCGCCCCTTCGGGCAGGGCGAACTATGGCTACACCTTC. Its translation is CASSAAPSGRANYGYTF.

The CDR3 DNA reads as TGTGCCAGCAGACCGTCAGGGGTTCCCGGGGAGCTGTTTTTT. Its protein product is CASRPSGVPGELFF. This chain links TRBV6-1 with TRBJ2-2; weak D call: TRBD1 (6 bases). V lost 6 bases and J 6 bases, leaving 14 bases between the germline ends. This CDR3 region has 14 residues. Looked up from germline, CDR1 is MNHNS and CDR2 is SASEGT.

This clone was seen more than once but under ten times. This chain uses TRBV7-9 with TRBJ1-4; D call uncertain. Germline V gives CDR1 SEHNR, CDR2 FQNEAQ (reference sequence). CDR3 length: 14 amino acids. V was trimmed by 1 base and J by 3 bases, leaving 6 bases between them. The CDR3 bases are TGTGCCAGCAGCTTAGTGCTTTCTAATGAAAAACTGTTTTTT. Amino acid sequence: CASSLVLSNEKLFF.

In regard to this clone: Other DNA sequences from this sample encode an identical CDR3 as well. In nucleotides, the CDR3 is TGTGCCAGTAGTATTGACAGGGATCAGCCCCAGCATTTT. It is translated as CASSIDRDQPQHF. This chain joins TRBV19 and TRBJ1-5, with TRBD1 matching 7 bases. This CDR3 region has 13 residues. Trimming cost V 3 bases and J 5 bases; bases outside gene matches: 1. CDR1 and CDR2 from the germline V gene are LNHDA and SQIVND (reference sequence).

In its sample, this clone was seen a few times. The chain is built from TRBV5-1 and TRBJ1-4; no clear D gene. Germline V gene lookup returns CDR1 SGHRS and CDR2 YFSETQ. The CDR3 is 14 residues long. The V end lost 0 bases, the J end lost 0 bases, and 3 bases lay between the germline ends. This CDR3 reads CASSLDTTNEKLFF. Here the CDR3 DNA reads TGCGCCAGCAGCTTGGACACAACTAATGAAAAACTGTTTTTT.

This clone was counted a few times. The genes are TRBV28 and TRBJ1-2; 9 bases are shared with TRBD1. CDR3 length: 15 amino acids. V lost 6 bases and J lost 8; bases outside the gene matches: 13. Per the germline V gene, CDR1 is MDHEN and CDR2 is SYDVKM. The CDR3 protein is CASSPGTGYLGGYTF. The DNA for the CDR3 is TGTGCCAGCAGCCCCGGGACAGGGTATTTGGGGGGCTACACCTTC.

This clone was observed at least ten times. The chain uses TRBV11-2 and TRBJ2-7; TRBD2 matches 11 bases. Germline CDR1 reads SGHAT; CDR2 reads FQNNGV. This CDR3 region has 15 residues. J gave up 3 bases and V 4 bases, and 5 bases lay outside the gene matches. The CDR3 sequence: CASSSPGLAVYEQYF. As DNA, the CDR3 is TGTGCCAGCAGCTCCCCGGGACTAGCGGTCTACGAGCAGTACTTC.

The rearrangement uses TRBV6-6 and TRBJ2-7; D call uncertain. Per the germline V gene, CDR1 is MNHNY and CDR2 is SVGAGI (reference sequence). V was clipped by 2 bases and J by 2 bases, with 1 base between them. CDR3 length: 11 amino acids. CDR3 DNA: TGTGCCAGCAGTTACGCCTACGAGCAGTACTTC. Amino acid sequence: CASSYAYEQYF.

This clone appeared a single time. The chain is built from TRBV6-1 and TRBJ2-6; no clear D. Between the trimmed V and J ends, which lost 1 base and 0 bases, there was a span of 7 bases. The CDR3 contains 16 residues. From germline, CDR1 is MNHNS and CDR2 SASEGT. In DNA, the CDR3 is TGTGCCAGCAGTGAAGGGAGTAGCTCTGGGGCCAACGTCCTGACTTTC. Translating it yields CASSEGSSSGANVLTF.

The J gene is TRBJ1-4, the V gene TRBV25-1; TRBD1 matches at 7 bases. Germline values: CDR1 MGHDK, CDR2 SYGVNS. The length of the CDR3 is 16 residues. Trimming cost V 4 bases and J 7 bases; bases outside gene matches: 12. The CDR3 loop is CASSVMTGLSREKLFF. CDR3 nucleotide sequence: TGTGCCAGCAGTGTCATGACAGGGTTATCGCGTGAAAAACTGTTTTTT.

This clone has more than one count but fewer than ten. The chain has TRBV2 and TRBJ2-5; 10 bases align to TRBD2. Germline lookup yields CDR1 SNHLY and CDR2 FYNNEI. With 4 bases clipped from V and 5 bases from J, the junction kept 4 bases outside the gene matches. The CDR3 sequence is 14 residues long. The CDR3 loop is CASSAGSGRETQYF. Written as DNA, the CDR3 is TGTGCCAGCAGTGCAGGTAGCGGGAGGGAGACCCAGTACTTC.

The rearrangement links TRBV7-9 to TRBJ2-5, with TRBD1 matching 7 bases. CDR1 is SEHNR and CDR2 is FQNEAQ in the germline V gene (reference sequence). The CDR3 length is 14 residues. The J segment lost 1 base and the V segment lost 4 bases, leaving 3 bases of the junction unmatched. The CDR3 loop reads CASSSGQLQETQYF. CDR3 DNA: TGTGCCAGCAGCTCGGGACAGCTCCAAGAGACCCAGTACTTC.

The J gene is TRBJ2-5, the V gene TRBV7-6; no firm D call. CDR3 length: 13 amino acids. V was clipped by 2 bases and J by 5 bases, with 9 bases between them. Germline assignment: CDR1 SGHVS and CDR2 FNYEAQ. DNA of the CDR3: TGTGCCAGCAGCTTAATCTACGGGGAGACCCAGTACTTC. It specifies CASSLIYGETQYF.

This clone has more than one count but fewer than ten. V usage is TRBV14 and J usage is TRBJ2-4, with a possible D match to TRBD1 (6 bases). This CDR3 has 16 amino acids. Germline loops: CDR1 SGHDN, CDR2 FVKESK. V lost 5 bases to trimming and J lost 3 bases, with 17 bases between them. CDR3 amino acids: CASSSYHREGKNIQYF. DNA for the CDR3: TGTGCCAGCAGCTCATACCACAGGGAAGGCAAAAACATTCAGTACTTC. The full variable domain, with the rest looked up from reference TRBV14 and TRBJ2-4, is EAGVTQFPSHSVIEKGQTVTLRCDPISGHDNLYWYRRVMGKEIKFLLHFVKESKQDESGMPNNRFLAERTGGTYSTLKVQPAELEDSGVYFCASSSYHREGKNIQYFGAGTRLSVL.

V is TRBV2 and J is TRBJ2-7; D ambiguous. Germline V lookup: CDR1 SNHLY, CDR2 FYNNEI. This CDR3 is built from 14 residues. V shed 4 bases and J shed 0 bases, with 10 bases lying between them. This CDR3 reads CASSGSWSSYEQYF. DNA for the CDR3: TGTGCCAGCAGTGGTTCGTGGAGCTCCTACGAGCAGTACTTC.

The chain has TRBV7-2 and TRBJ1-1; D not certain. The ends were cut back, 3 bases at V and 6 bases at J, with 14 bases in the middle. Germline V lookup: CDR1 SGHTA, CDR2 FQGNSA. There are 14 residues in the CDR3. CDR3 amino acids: CASSLNPWRAEAFF. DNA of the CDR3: TGTGCCAGCAGCTTGAACCCTTGGAGGGCTGAAGCTTTCTTT.

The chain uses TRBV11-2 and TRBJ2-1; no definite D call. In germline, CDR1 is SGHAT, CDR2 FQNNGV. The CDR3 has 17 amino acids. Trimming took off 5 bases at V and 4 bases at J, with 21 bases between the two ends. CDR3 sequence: CASSPWVVSGEYNEQFF. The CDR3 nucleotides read TGTGCCAGCAGCCCCTGGGTTGTATCGGGCGAGTACAATGAGCAGTTCTTC.

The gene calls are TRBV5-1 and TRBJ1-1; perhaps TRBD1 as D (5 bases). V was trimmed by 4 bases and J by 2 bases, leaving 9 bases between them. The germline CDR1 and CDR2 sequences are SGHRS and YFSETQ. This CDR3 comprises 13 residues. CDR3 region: CASSADINTEAFF. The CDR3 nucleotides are TGCGCCAGCAGCGCGGACATAAACACTGAAGCTTTCTTT. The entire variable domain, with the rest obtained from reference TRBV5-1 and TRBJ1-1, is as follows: KAGVTQTPRYLIKTRGQQVTLSCSPISGHRSVSWYQQTPGQGLQFLFEYFSETQRNKGNFPGRFSGRQFSNSRSEMNVSTLELGDSALYLCASSADINTEAFFGQGTRLTVV.

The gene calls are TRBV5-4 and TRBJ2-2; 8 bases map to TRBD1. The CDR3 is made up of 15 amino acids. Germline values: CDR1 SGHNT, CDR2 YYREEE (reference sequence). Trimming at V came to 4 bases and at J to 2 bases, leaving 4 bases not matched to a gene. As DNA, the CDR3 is TGTGCCAGCAGCCGGGACAGGAGCAACACCGGGGAGCTGTTTTTT. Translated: CASSRDRSNTGELFF.

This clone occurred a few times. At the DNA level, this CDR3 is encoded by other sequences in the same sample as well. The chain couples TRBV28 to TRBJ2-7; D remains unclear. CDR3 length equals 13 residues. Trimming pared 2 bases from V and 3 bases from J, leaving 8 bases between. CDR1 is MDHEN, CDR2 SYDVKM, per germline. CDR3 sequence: CASSLDGSYEQYF. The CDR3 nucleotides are TGTGCCAGCAGTTTAGACGGTAGCTACGAGCAGTACTTC. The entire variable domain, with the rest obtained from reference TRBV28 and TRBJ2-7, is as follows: DVKVTQSSRYLVKRTGEKVFLECVQDMDHENMFWYRQDPGLGLRLIYFSYDVKMKEKGDIPEGYSVSREKKERFSLILESASTNQTSMYLCASSLDGSYEQYFGPGTRLTVT.

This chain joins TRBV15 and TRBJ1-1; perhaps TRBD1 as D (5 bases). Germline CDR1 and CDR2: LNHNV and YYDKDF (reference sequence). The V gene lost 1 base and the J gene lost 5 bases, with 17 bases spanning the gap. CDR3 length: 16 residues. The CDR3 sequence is CATSRGSLGERTEAFF. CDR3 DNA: TGTGCCACCAGCAGAGGGTCGCTGGGGGAGAGAACTGAAGCTTTCTTT.